The clone carrying this T cell receptor beta chain was picked up many times. The antigen is not known. The data stem from a study of response to subunit inactivated influenza vaccine. Study results and caveats: That few new T cells are recruited by each seasonal influenza vaccination was the authors' suggestion.

From the RT-PCR reads, TCRdb called clonotypes with MiXCR, one entry per CDR3 protein. The table includes around 530,000 distinct CDR3 sequences, about 12% detected once. CDR3 size: 15 residues. The ends were cut back, 1 base at V and 2 bases at J, with 9 bases in the middle. Germline CDR1 SGHNT, CDR2 YENEEA. This rearrangement joins TRBV11-3 to TRBJ2-1; D uncertain. The specimen comprised PBMCs from blood, sampled on the day of vaccination. The sequence was collected from a man aged 45-60 years who received an inactivated influenza vaccine. The CDR3 reads CASSLGGSTYNEQFF. Here the CDR3 DNA reads TGTGCCAGCAGCTTAGGAGGCTCCACCTACAATGAGCAGTTCTTC.